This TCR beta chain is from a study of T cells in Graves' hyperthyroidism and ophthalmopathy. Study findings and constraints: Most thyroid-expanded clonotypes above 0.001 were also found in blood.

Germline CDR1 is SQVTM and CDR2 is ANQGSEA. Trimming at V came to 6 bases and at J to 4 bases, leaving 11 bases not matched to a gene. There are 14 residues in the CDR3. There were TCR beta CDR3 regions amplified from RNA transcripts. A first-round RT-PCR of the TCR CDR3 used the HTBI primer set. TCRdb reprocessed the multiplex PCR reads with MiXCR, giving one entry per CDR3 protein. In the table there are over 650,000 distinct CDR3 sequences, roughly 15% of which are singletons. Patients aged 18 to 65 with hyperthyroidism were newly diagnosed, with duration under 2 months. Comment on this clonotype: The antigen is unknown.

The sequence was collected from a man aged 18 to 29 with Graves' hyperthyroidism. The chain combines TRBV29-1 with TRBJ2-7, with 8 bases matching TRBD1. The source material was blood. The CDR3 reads CSVGVFNRGYEQYF. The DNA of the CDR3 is TGCAGCGTAGGAGTCTTTAACAGGGGGTACGAGCAGTACTTC.